This TCR beta chain appears in the sequencing data of a study of CD8+CD57+ T cells in acquired aplastic anemia. The patients chosen for sequencing had shown expansion of CD8+CD57+ cells (detected by flow cytometry). J lost 8 bases, V lost 10 bases, and 8 bases had no gene match. Germline V gives CDR1 ENHRY, CDR2 SYGVKD. This CDR3 comprises 13 residues. This clonotype has just a few counts. CDR3 and TCR beta VDJ profiling relied on a genomic DNA template. TCRdb re-called the reads through MiXCR, storing one row per CDR3 protein. The sample holds about 180,000 distinct CDR3 sequences, about 45% seen once.

This chain uses TRBV10-3 with TRBJ1-6; the match to TRBD1 covers 7 bases. The material sequenced was sorted CD4+, CD8+, or CD8+CD57+ T cells (not recorded which) from PBMCs. The sequence was collected from a human donor with aplastic anemia. The CDR3 spells CASRDSDHSPLHF. The CDR3 DNA reads TGTGCCAGCCGGGACAGCGACCATTCACCCCTCCACTTT.